The entry below describes one T cell receptor (beta chain). The data belong to a study of technical replicates of blood from several donors. The CDR3 length is 16 residues. The germline V gene has CDR1 MNHNS and CDR2 SASEGT. V lost 2 bases to trimming and J lost 5 bases; unmatched junction nucleotides: 6. Data came from immunoSEQ multiplex PCR; TCRdb stores just in-frame clones and leaves some out. This repertoire shows about 83,000 clones, 90% to 95% found once; its top ten account for about 0.27%. The chain employs TRBV6-1 and TRBJ2-5; 12 bases are shared with TRBD2. Input material: T cells isolated from PBMCs. The source of this sequence is a human donor in good health. The CDR3 region has the DNA TGTGCCAGCAGTGAACTAGCGGGAGGGGCGGGGGAGACCCAGTACTTC. Residues: CASSELAGGAGETQYF.